This TCR beta chain stems from a study of blood T cells in healthy people across ages. Germline V lookup: CDR1 SGHRS, CDR2 YFSETQ. V lost 2 bases to trimming and J lost 6 bases, with 13 bases between them. This CDR3 contains 14 residues. This clonotype was found a few times. For the second PCR, which ran for about 7 to 12 cycles, a sample-barcoded 5' primer and a J-beta primer mix were used. TCRdb re-analysed the 5' RACE reads in MiXCR, keeping a single row per CDR3 protein. Here the sample spans roughly 1.7 million distinct CDR3 sequences, about 31% being singletons. What was sequenced was blood. This receptor was identified in a woman aged 25 to 45 in good health. This chain links TRBV5-1 with TRBJ2-3; TRBD2 is a possible D gene (5 bases). The chain's CDR3 is CASSLLGFMDTQYF. The CDR3 DNA is TGCGCCAGCAGCTTACTAGGTTTCATGGATACGCAGTATTTT.